This T cell receptor (beta chain) was identified in a study of blood T cell repertoires in COVID-19. Background on the study: From T cells, B-cell-depleted T cells, or PBMCs came the material, which was cDNA or gDNA.

CDR1 is LGHNA and CDR2 is YNFKEQ in the germline V gene. The ends were cut back, 1 base at V and 0 bases at J, with 9 bases in the middle. This CDR3 comprises 15 residues. In the source study's methods: The assay estimated nucleated cells by amplifying reference gene primers. Here immunoSEQ multiplex PCR was the method, and the copy in TCRdb shows in-frame clones only, minus some. The V and J calls and clone size were taken over from that table, and D and trimming were inferred from the DNA. The table includes approximately 15,000 clones, 90% to 95% detected once. Sequences were obtained from peripheral blood. The clonotype comes from a man aged 55 to 70 with active COVID-19. The chain has TRBV4-2 and TRBJ1-2; D uncertain. The CDR3 here is CASSQARVANYGYTF. The CDR3 DNA is TGTGCCAGCAGCCAAGCGAGGGTGGCTAACTATGGCTACACCTTC.